A single TCR beta chain is shown here with its context. It has no known antigen specificity. There are no base qualities to consult, and no much larger clone falls within one base. The library came from the immunoSEQ multiplex PCR assay. Processing in the source paper ran as follows. During preprocessing, nonproductive sequences were removed, along with CDR3s that did not begin with C, did not end with F or W, or were shorter than 7 amino acids. Antigen-specific clonotypes were called with the MANAFEST web app on the basis of expansion relative to the reference and to other culture wells. A clone counted as positive if significantly expanded in 2 of 3 replicate wells versus the reference culture at FDR below 0.05. Positive clones also required significant expansion versus all other tandem wells and an odds ratio above 5. CDR3 homology was measured as pairwise Levenshtein distance, computed with the stringdist R package after trimming three terminal residues from each end. TCRdb obtained this table from immuneACCESS and retained in-frame rearrangements with V and J assigned. These tables miss some clones; where compared with another copy, unresolved V genes account for less than half of the shortfall, and the remainder is unexplained. D and trimming were read from the DNA, whereas the V and J calls and clone size are those reported in that table. The table for this sample lists around 20,000 clones; approximately 78% of them were counted only once. The ten most abundant clones make up 15% to 20% of the sample.

Measured from the cysteine to the phenylalanine, the CDR3 is 15 residues long. The CDR3 DNA has 45 bases and is translated from base 1. Reading the germline V gene gives CDR1 MDHEN and CDR2 SYDVKM. V and J are truncated by 3 bases and 4 bases respectively, leaving an intervening sequence of 15 bases. This record belongs to a study of CD4 T cells in relation to SARS-CoV-2 and coronaviruses (dated by TCRdb to the early 2020s). Looking at the study overall: In the ViraFEST assay, PBMCs were cultured with antigen for about 9 days, after which TCR beta CDR3s were sequenced to identify clonal expansions specific to the antigen. The negative reference condition was either a culture with an HIV-1 Nef peptide pool or a culture with no peptide. Patient-derived lymphoblastoid cell lines were used to map the HLA restriction of shared crossreactive spike epitopes. Memory CD4+ T cell crossreactivity between SARS-CoV-2 and common cold coronavirus spike proteins was assessed at the TCR clonotype level in the study. The Adaptive Biotechnologies TCR-sequencing kit was used for samples from a few pre-COVID donors and for the naive versus memory experiments, whereas the other data were Illumina-based. A different TCR-beta assay, based on Illumina, was used to sequence expansion assays from other donors in the study.

CD4+ T cells from unexposed donors were collected before the COVID-19 pandemic (2011-2018). After less than 13 days of culture, CD4+ T cells were isolated with the EasySep CD4+ T cell isolation kit. As cell numbers permitted, CD4+ T cells from unexposed donors were tested for reactivity to SARS-CoV-2 S and N and to four common cold coronavirus spike pools. Two million PBMCs per well were cultured in IMDM with about 5.5% human AB serum and 8.5 to 10 IU/ml IL-2. Half of the culture medium was replaced with fresh IL-2-containing medium on days 3 and 7. In general, every peptide culture condition was set up in three replicate wells. The leukapheresis product used for the unexposed donors was purchased from a commercial source. Ficoll-Paque PLUS gradient centrifugation was used to isolate PBMCs from leukapheresis product or whole blood. The PBMCs went either fresh into the expansion assay or into cryopreservation at -140 degrees C. The QIAamp Micro DNA Kit was used to extract genomic DNA from the CD4+ T cells.

Overall results and qualifications from the work: In about 60% of donors, memory CD4+ clonotypes turned up that crossrecognized SARS-CoV-2 and at least one common cold coronavirus spike. Significantly weaker SARS-CoV-2-driven expansion was shown by crossreactive clones than by monoreactive clones, consistent with antigenic imprinting. Because no donor provided both pre-pandemic and post-infection samples, tracing the source of pre-existing responses was limited. Because the crossreactivity analysis focused on spike protein, crossreactivity against other viral proteins was not assessed. The study was constrained by small numbers of patients and of tested TCRs.

This receptor was identified in a human donor in good health. Sequencing was done on a sample of CD4+ T cells from PBMCs, cultured in vitro. Rearrangement joined TRBV28 to TRBJ1-1; the D gene is perhaps TRBD1, on 6 matching bases. For the CDR3, the sequence is CASSFGQGRATEAFF. In nucleotides, the sequence is TGTGCCAGCAGTTTCGGCCAGGGGAGGGCCACTGAAGCTTTCTTT.